This T cell receptor beta chain was identified during a study of cytomegalovirus exposure and HLA in healthy donors. Whole-study context: Membership in the Caucasian-associated ancestry cluster was found for around four fifths of almost 400 genotyped donors.

PCR was performed using 60 Vbeta and 13 Jbeta primers. Method: immunoSEQ multiplex PCR; TCRdb's copy keeps in-frame clones and lacks some. The table includes 200,000 to 250,000 clones, 65% to 75% detected once. Whole-study results and caveats: Analysis was carried out at a later point, and it linked a missense DCLRE1C variant to TCR beta V- and J-gene trimming. Compared with the roughly 730-donor mean, an Asian-associated ancestry cluster reportedly had fewer N-insertions, according to a later analysis. Earlier analysis found most TCR beta V segments productive about 90% or about 30% of the time.

Remarks on this clone: Antigen specificity is unknown.

Sequenced sample: PBMCs. The receptor comes from a woman between 25 and 40 years old in good health and CMV-seronegative.

The CDR3 DNA sequence: TGCGCCAGCAGTCCCGGACAGGTGGGAAAAAACACTGAAGCTTTCTTT. Translated, it gives CASSPGQVGKNTEAFF. The V and J genes are TRBV10-1 and TRBJ1-1; 7 bases match TRBD1. J gave up 2 bases and V 5 bases, and 11 bases lay outside the gene matches. Germline CDR1 is WNHNN and CDR2 is SYGVQD (reference sequence). This CDR3 contains 16 residues.